These T cell receptor beta chains were read from a single sample in a study of blood T cell repertoires in COVID-19. The repertoire was sequenced with immunoSEQ multiplex PCR; TCRdb's copy has only in-frame clones and lacks some. The repertoire includes a few hundred thousand clones, more than 65% of them detected once, and 15% to 18% sits in the top ten. Specimen: peripheral blood. The origin of the receptors is a person between 65 and 79 years old with COVID-19, enrolled during active disease. Both conserved end residues are trimmed from each CDR3.

j_call: TRBJ2-7; v_call: TRBV6-2/TRBV6-3; cdr3_aa: ASSPTISYEQY
j_call: TRBJ2-3; v_call: TRBV24-1; cdr3_aa: ATSDFRTSPDTQY
j_call: TRBJ2-6; v_call: TRBV24-1; cdr3_aa: ATSDSRTGTLRANVLT
j_call: TRBJ1-6; v_call: TRBV28; cdr3_aa: ASSLPRMYSPLH
j_call: TRBJ2-7; v_call: TRBV7-2; cdr3_aa: ASSWTSGASYEQY
j_call: TRBJ1-2; v_call: TRBV19; cdr3_aa: ASSPAGADYGYT
j_call: TRBJ2-3; v_call: TRBV5-1; cdr3_aa: ASSLAPGQGTDTQY
j_call: TRBJ2-3; v_call: TRBV3-1/TRBV3-2; cdr3_aa: ASSQGARVQWDTQY
j_call: TRBJ2-5; v_call: TRBV5-6; cdr3_aa: ASSFLETQY
j_call: TRBJ1-6; v_call: TRBV6-5; cdr3_aa: ATSDGNLNSPLH
j_call: TRBJ1-6; v_call: TRBV4-1; cdr3_aa: ASSQPGGGRHNSPLH
j_call: TRBJ2-1; v_call: TRBV28; cdr3_aa: ASTDSFSRLF
j_call: TRBJ2-2; v_call: TRBV5-4; cdr3_aa: ASSRTSVGTGELF
j_call: TRBJ2-2; v_call: TRBV19; cdr3_aa: ASSPSGAPGELF
j_call: TRBJ1-2; v_call: TRBV5-1; cdr3_aa: ASSLAGLQGGGYT
j_call: TRBJ1-5; v_call: TRBV28; cdr3_aa: ASSLVAQPQH
j_call: TRBJ2-6; v_call: TRBV19; cdr3_aa: ASSASGHSGANVLT
j_call: TRBJ1-1; v_call: TRBV7-2; cdr3_aa: ASIGGTEAF
j_call: TRBJ1-1; v_call: TRBV24-1; cdr3_aa: ATSDSRRTGFGTEAF
j_call: TRBJ2-1; v_call: TRBV10-3; cdr3_aa: AISGNDRSNEQF
j_call: TRBJ2-3; v_call: TRBV30; cdr3_aa: AEGGGADTQY
j_call: TRBJ2-1; v_call: TRBV7-3; cdr3_aa: ASSSTGGSYNEQF
j_call: TRBJ2-7; v_call: TRBV4-3; cdr3_aa: ASSQVTGGYEQY
j_call: TRBJ1-2; v_call: TRBV9; cdr3_aa: ASSPTTLRGLDGYT
j_call: TRBJ2-7; v_call: TRBV6-5; cdr3_aa: ASGPYRDRGILGY
j_call: TRBJ1-4; v_call: TRBV6-5; cdr3_aa: ASSYSGGEKLF
j_call: TRBJ1-1; v_call: TRBV30; cdr3_aa: AWGQGAEAF
j_call: TRBJ2-5; v_call: TRBV19; cdr3_aa: ASKKQGQAQETQY
j_call: TRBJ2-7; v_call: TRBV4-1; cdr3_aa: ASSQLLAVVDTYEQY
j_call: TRBJ2-3; v_call: TRBV27; cdr3_aa: ASRAGGYVDTQY
j_call: TRBJ2-7; v_call: TRBV5-6; cdr3_aa: ASSSGTGVYEQY
j_call: TRBJ1-1; v_call: TRBV29-1; cdr3_aa: SVDRQNTEAF
j_call: TRBJ2-1; v_call: TRBV5-6; cdr3_aa: ASSPGGAGEQF
j_call: TRBJ2-1; v_call: TRBV28; cdr3_aa: ASMKGGGYNEQF
j_call: TRBJ2-3; v_call: TRBV7-6; cdr3_aa: ASSPGLASTDTQY
j_call: TRBJ1-5; v_call: TRBV28; cdr3_aa: ASRTPVHRGSINNQPQH
j_call: TRBJ1-3; v_call: TRBV18; cdr3_aa: ASSPGLGGAGNTIY
j_call: TRBJ2-5; v_call: TRBV10-3; cdr3_aa: AIRNRGGETQY
j_call: TRBJ1-5; v_call: TRBV15; cdr3_aa: ATSKDRLLNQPQH
j_call: TRBJ2-7; v_call: TRBV29-1; cdr3_aa: SADGLAGGSSYEQY
j_call: TRBJ1-2; v_call: TRBV15; cdr3_aa: ATSRDNNAYGYT
j_call: TRBJ1-2; v_call: TRBV28; cdr3_aa: ASSSRDYGYT
j_call: TRBJ1-2; v_call: TRBV5-6; cdr3_aa: ASSLDRAGGYT
j_call: TRBJ2-1; v_call: TRBV9; cdr3_aa: ASSVGPNEQF
j_call: TRBJ1-5; v_call: TRBV15; cdr3_aa: ATSRSNQPQH
j_call: TRBJ2-5; v_call: TRBV6-6; cdr3_aa: ASTSPANRVQETQY
j_call: TRBJ1-2; v_call: TRBV27; cdr3_aa: ASSGNVQGNYGYT
j_call: TRBJ1-3; v_call: TRBV7-2; cdr3_aa: ASSFQTNTIY
j_call: TRBJ1-6; v_call: TRBV28; cdr3_aa: ASSFPSVFSGTGGAYNSPLH
j_call: TRBJ1-1; v_call: TRBV28; cdr3_aa: ASSQTVGTGRTEAF
j_call: TRBJ1-1; v_call: TRBV5-4; cdr3_aa: ASSLGTGVNTEAF
j_call: TRBJ2-7; v_call: TRBV5-4; cdr3_aa: ASSLDFTYEQY
j_call: TRBJ2-7; v_call: TRBV9; cdr3_aa: ASIEGTSGSYEQY
j_call: TRBJ1-2; v_call: TRBV4-2; cdr3_aa: ASSQDEGAYGYT